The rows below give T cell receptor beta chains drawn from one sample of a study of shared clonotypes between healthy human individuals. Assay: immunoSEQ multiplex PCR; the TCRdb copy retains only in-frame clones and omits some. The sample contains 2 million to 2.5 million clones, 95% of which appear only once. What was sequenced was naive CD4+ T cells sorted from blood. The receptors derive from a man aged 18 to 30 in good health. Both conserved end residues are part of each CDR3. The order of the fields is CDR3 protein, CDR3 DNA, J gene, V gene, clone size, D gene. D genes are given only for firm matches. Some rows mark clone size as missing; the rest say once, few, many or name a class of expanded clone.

CDR3aa: CASSLVAGATGELFF; CDR3nt: TGCGCCAGCAGCTTGGTTGCGGGAGCCACCGGGGAGCTGTTTTTT; j_gene: TRBJ2-2; v_gene: TRBV5-1; abundance: NA; d_gene: TRBD2
CDR3aa: CASSIPGNTIYF; CDR3nt: TGTGCCAGTAGTATACCGGGAAACACCATATATTTT; j_gene: TRBJ1-3; v_gene: TRBV19; abundance: NA; d_gene: NA
CDR3aa: CASSLAGADTQYF; CDR3nt: TGTGCCAGCAGTTTAGCGGGAGCAGATACGCAGTATTTT; j_gene: TRBJ2-3; v_gene: TRBV28; abundance: NA; d_gene: TRBD2
CDR3aa: CASRRQSGTDTQYF; CDR3nt: TGCGCCAGCAGGCGGCAGTCCGGCACAGATACGCAGTATTTT; j_gene: TRBJ2-3; v_gene: TRBV5-1; abundance: NA; d_gene: NA
CDR3aa: CASSLSAGVNEKLFF; CDR3nt: TGTGCCAGCAGTTTATCAGCAGGGGTTAATGAAAAACTGTTTTTT; j_gene: TRBJ1-4; v_gene: TRBV27; abundance: NA; d_gene: NA
CDR3aa: CASSPRGPYEQYF; CDR3nt: TGTGCCAGCAGCCCCCGGGGGCCCTACGAGCAGTACTTC; j_gene: TRBJ2-7; v_gene: TRBV6-1; abundance: NA; d_gene: NA
CDR3aa: CASSSQTGPNEKLFF; CDR3nt: TGTGCCAGCAGCTCTCAGACAGGTCCTAATGAAAAACTGTTTTTT; j_gene: TRBJ1-4; v_gene: TRBV7-3; abundance: few; d_gene: NA
CDR3aa: CASSYSFLSGNTIYF; CDR3nt: TGTGCCAGCAGTTACAGCTTCCTCTCTGGAAACACCATATATTTT; j_gene: TRBJ1-3; v_gene: TRBV6-6; abundance: NA; d_gene: NA
CDR3aa: CASGTGEEGEKLFF; CDR3nt: TGCGCCAGCGGAACAGGGGAAGAGGGTGAAAAACTGTTTTTT; j_gene: TRBJ1-4; v_gene: TRBV5-1; abundance: NA; d_gene: TRBD1
CDR3aa: CASSLAPGGGSGANVLTF; CDR3nt: TGTGCCAGCAGCTTAGCGCCAGGGGGTGGCTCTGGGGCCAACGTCCTGACTTTC; j_gene: TRBJ2-6; v_gene: TRBV7-9; abundance: NA; d_gene: TRBD1
CDR3aa: CASRPSLAGGGEQFF; CDR3nt: TGCGCCAGCAGGCCGTCACTAGCGGGGGGCGGGGAGCAGTTCTTC; j_gene: TRBJ2-1; v_gene: TRBV10-2; abundance: NA; d_gene: TRBD2
CDR3aa: CASSDGGTKNIQYF; CDR3nt: TGTGCCAGCAGTGACGGAGGAACCAAAAACATTCAGTACTTC; j_gene: TRBJ2-4; v_gene: TRBV6-1; abundance: NA; d_gene: NA